Listed below are T cell receptor beta chains from one sample, sequenced in a study of blood T cell repertoires in COVID-19. Produced via immunoSEQ multiplex PCR; TCRdb's table is partial and in-frame only. Among around 200,000 clones listed, 75% to 90% were seen once. Sequenced: peripheral blood. The origin of the receptors is a human donor in a cohort sampled during active COVID-19. The CDR3 runs from the conserved cysteine through the conserved F or W. Each record gives: D gene, J gene, V gene, CDR3 protein. A D gene is named only where the DNA matches it firmly.

NA | TRBJ2-1 | TRBV27 | CASRDRDYNEQFF
TRBD1 | TRBJ2-1 | TRBV27 | CASGSTGQPYNEQFF
TRBD1 | TRBJ2-5 | TRBV18 | CASSLRRDRGQETQYF
NA | TRBJ2-7 | TRBV6-2/TRBV6-3 | CASSYSSHEQYF
NA | TRBJ2-7 | TRBV27 | CASGKNRPPYEQYF
NA | TRBJ2-1 | TRBV27 | CASSWDTNANEQFF
TRBD2 | TRBJ2-2 | TRBV30 | CAWGGLAGGWTGELFF
NA | TRBJ2-7 | TRBV28 | CASSHYEQYF
TRBD1 | TRBJ1-1 | TRBV7-9 | CASSPNHRGGTEAFF
TRBD1 | TRBJ1-6 | TRBV7-2 | CASSPRQGASPLHF
TRBD1 | TRBJ1-6 | TRBV2 | CASSGDRGTYNSPLHF
NA | TRBJ2-7 | TRBV5-1 | CASSLGTEKFYEQYF
TRBD1 | TRBJ2-1 | TRBV6-5 | CASSYGDRRYNEQFF
TRBD1 | TRBJ1-1 | TRBV19 | CASSIGTGGAKNTEAFF
TRBD1 | TRBJ1-2 | TRBV3-1/TRBV3-2 | CASSQTGDGYTF
TRBD1 | TRBJ1-1 | TRBV5-5 | CASSFNRGTLEAFF
NA | TRBJ1-2 | TRBV21-1 | CASSTRSGQGLYGYTF
TRBD1 | TRBJ1-5 | TRBV28 | CASSPRQGANQPQHF